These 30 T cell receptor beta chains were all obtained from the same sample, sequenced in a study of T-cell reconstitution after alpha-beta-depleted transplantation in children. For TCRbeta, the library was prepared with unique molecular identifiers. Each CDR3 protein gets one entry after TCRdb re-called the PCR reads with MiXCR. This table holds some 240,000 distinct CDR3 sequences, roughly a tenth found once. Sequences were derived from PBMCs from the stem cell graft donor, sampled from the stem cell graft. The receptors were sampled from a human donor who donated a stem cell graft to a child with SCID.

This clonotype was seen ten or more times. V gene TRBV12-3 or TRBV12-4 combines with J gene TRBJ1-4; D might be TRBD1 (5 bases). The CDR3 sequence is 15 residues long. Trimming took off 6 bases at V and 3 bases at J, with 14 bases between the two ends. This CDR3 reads CASSPPTASNEKLFF. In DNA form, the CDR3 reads TGTGCCAGCAGCCCACCGACAGCCTCTAATGAAAAACTGTTTTTT.

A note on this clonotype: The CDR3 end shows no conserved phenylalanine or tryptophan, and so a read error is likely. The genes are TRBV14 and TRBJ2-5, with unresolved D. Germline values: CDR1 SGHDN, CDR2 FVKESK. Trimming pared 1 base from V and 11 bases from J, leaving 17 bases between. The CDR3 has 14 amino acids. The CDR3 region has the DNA TGTGCCAGCAGCCAAGTCTTCCCCAGGCAGCAACAGTACCTC. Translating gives CASSQVFPRQQQYL.

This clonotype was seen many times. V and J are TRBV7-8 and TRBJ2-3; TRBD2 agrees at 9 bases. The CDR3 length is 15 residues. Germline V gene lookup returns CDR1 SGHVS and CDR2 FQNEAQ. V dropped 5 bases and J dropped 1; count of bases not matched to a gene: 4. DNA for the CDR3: TGTGCCAGCAGCCTCTCTAGCGGGGGCACAGATACGCAGTATTTT. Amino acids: CASSLSSGGTDTQYF. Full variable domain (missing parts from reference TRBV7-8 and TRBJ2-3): GAGVSQSPRYKVAKRGQDVALRCDPISGHVSLFWYQQALGQGPEFLTYFQNEAQLDKSGLPSDRFFAERPEGSVSTLKIQRTQQEDSAVYLCASSLSSGGTDTQYFGPGTRLTVL.

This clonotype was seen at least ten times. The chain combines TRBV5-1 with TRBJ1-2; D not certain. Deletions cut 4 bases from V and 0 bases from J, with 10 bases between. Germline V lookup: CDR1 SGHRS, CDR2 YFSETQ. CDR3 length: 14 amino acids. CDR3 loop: CASSLYGTNYGYTF. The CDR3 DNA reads TGCGCCAGCAGCCTCTACGGGACTAACTATGGCTACACCTTC.

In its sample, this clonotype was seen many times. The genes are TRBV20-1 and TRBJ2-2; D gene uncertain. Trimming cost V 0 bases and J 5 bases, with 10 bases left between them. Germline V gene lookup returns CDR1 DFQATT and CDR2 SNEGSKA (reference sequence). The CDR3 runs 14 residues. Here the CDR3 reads CSAREGFKTGELFF. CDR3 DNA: TGCAGTGCTAGAGAGGGCTTCAAAACCGGGGAGCTGTTTTTT.

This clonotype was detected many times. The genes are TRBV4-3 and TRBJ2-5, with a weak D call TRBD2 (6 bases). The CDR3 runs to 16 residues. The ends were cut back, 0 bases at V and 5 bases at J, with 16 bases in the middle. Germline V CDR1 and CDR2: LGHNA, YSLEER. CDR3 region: CASSQEYVAGMETQYF. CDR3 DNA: TGCGCCAGCAGCCAAGAATATGTCGCGGGGATGGAGACCCAGTACTTC.

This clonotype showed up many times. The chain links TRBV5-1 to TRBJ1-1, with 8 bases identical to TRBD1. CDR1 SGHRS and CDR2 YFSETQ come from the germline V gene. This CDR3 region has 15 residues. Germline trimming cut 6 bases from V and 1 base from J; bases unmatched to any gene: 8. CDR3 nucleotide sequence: TGCGCCAGCAACGATTACAGGGGGACGAACACTGAAGCTTTCTTT. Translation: CASNDYRGTNTEAFF.

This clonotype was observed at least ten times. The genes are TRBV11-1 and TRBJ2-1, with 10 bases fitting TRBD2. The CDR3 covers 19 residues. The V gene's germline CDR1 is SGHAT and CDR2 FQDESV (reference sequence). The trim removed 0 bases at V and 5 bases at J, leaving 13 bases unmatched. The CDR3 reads CASSLAPLTSGLWDNEQFF. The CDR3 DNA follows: TGTGCCAGCAGCTTAGCTCCTTTGACTAGCGGGCTATGGGACAATGAGCAGTTCTTC.

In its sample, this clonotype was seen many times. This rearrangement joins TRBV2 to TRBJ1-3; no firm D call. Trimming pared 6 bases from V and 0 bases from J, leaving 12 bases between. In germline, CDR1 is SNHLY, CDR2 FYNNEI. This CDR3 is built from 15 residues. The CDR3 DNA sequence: TGTGCCAGCAGCGCAACCGGGAGCTCTGGAAACACCATATATTTT. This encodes CASSATGSSGNTIYF.

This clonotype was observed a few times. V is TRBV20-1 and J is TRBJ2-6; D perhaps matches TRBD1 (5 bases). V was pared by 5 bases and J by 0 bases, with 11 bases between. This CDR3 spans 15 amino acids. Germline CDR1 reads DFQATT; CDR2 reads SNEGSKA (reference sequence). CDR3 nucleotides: TGCAGTGCTCAGGGCAGTAGCTCTGGGGCCAACGTCCTGACTTTC. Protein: CSAQGSSSGANVLTF.

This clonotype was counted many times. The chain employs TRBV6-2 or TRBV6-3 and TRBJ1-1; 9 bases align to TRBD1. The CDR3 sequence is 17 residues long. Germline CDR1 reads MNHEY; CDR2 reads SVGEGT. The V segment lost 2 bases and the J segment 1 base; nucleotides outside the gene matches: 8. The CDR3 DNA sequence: TGTGCCAGCAGTTACGTTAAGGGACAGGGACAGAACACTGAAGCTTTCTTT. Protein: CASSYVKGQGQNTEAFF.

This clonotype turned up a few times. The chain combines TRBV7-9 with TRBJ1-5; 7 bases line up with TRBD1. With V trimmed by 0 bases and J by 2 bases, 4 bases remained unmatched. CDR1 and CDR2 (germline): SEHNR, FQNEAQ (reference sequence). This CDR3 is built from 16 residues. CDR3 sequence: CASSLAGGERNQPQHF. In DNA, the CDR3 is TGTGCCAGCAGCTTAGCAGGGGGCGAACGCAATCAGCCCCAGCATTTT.

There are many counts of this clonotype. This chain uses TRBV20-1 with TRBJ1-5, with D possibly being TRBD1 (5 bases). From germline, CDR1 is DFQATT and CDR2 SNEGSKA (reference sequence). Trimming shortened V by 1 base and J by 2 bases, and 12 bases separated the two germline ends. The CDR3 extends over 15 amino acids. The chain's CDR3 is CSARVGGNGNQPQHF. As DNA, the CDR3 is TGCAGTGCTAGAGTGGGGGGTAATGGCAATCAGCCCCAGCATTTT.

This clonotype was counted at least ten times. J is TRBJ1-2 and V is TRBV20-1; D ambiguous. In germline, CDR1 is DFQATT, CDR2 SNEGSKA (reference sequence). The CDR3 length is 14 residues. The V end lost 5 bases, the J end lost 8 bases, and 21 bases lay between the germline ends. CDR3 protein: CSAPSAYPTYGYTF. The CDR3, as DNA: TGCAGTGCTCCCTCCGCCTACCCTACCTACGGCTACACCTTC.

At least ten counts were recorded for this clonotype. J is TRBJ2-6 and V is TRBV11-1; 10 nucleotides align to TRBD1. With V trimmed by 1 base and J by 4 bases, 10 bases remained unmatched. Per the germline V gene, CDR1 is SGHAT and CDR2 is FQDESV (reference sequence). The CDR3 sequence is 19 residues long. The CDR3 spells CASSLDSGQGVSGANVLTF. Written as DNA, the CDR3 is TGTGCCAGCAGCTTAGATTCAGGACAGGGGGTCTCCGGGGCCAACGTCCTGACTTTC.

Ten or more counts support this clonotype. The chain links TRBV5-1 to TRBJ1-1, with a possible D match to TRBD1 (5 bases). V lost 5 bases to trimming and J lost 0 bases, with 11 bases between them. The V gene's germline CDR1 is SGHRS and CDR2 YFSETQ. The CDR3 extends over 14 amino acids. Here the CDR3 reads CASRAGTMNTEAFF. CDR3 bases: TGCGCCAGCAGAGCCGGGACCATGAACACTGAAGCTTTCTTT.

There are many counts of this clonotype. CDR3 DNA: TGTGCCAGCAGCTTATTGAGAAGTTCACCCCTCCACTTT. Its protein is CASSLLRSSPLHF. The chain is built from TRBV7-3 and TRBJ1-6; no clear D. The germline CDR1 and CDR2 sequences are SGHTA and FQGTGA. V lost 2 bases and J lost 9, with 8 bases in between. The CDR3 loop spans 13 amino acids.

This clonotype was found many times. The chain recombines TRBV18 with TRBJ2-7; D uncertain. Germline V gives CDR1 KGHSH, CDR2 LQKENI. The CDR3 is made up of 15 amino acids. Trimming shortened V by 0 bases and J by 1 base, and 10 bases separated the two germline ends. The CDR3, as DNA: TGTGCCAGCTCACCACCTAACGCGATTTCCTACGAGCAGTACTTC. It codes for CASSPPNAISYEQYF.

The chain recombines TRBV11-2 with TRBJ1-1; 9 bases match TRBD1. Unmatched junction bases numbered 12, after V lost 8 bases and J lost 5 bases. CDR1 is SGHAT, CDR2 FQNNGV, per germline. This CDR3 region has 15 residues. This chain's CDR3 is CASAFTGGALTEAFF. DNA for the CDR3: TGTGCCAGCGCTTTTACAGGGGGCGCATTAACTGAAGCTTTCTTT.

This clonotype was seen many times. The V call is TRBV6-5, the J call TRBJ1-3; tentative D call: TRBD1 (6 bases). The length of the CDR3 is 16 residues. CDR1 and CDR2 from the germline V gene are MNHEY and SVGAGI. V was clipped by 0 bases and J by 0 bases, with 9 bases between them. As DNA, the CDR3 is TGTGCCAGCAGTTACTCTGGGACACCCTCTGGAAACACCATATATTTT. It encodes CASSYSGTPSGNTIYF.

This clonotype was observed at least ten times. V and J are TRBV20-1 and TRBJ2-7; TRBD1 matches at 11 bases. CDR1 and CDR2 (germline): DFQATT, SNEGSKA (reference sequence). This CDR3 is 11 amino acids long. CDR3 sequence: CSGQGAYEQYF. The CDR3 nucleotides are TGCAGCGGACAGGGGGCGTACGAGCAGTACTTC.

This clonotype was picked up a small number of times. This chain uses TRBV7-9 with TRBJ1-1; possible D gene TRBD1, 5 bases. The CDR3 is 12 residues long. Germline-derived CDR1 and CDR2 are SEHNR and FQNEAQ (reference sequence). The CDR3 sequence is CGGGTANTEAFF. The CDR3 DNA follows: TGTGGGGGGGGGACGGCGAACACTGAAGCTTTCTTT.

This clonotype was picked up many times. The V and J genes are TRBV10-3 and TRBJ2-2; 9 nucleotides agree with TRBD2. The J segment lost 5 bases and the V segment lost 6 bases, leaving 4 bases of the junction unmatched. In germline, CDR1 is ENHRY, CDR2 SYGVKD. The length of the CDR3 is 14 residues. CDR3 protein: CAIRRLAETGELFF. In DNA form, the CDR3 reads TGTGCCATCAGGCGACTAGCGGAGACCGGGGAGCTGTTTTTT.

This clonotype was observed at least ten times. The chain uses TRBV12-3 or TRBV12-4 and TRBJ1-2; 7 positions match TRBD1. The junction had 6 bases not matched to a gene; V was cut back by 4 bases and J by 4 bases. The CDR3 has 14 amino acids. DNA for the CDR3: TGTGCCAGCAGTTCCGAGACAGGGCCCTATGGCTACACCTTC. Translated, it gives CASSSETGPYGYTF.

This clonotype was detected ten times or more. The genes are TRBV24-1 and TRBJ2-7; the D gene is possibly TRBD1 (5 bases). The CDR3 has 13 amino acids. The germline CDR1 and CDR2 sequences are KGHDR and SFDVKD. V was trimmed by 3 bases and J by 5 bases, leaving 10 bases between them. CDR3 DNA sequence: TGTGCCACCAGTGATACAGGTCCCCACGAGCAGTACTTC. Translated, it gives CATSDTGPHEQYF.

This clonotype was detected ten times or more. The CDR3 nucleotides are TGTGCCAGCAGCTTAGTTCAGATTGCTAACTATGGCTACACCTTC. It codes for CASSLVQIANYGYTF. The V and J genes are TRBV7-8 and TRBJ1-2; the D is unclear. Germline V gene data show CDR1 as SGHVS and CDR2 as FQNEAQ. This CDR3 has 15 amino acids. V was clipped by 1 base and J by 0 bases, with 9 bases between them.

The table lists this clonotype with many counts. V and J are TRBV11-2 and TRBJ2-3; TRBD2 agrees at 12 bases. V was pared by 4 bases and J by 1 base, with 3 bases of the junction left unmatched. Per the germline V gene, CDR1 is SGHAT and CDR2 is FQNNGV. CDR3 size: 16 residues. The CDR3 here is CASSWTSGVGTDTQYF. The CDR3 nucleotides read TGTGCCAGCAGCTGGACTAGCGGGGTTGGCACAGATACGCAGTATTTT.

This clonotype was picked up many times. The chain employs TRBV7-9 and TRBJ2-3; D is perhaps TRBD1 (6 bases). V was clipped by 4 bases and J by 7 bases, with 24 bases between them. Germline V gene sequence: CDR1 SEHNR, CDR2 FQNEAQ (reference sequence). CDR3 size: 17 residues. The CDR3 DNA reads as TGTGCCAGCAGCTCCGCCTACGGACAGTCGAGCAAGCATACGCAGTATTTT. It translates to CASSSAYGQSSKHTQYF. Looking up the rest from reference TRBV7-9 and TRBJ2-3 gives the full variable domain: DTGVSQNPRHKITKRGQNVTFRCDPISEHNRLYWYRQTLGQGPEFLTYFQNEAQLEKSRLLSDRFSAERPKGSFSTLEIQRTEQGDSAMYLCASSSAYGQSSKHTQYFGPGTRLTVL.

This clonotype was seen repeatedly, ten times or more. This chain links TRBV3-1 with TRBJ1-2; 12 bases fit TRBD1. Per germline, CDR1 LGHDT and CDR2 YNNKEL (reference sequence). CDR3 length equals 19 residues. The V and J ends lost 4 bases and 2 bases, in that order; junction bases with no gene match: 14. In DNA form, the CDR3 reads TGTGCCAGCAGCCTGGGCCCCGGGGACAGGGGGCATGAGAACTATGGCTACACCTTC. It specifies CASSLGPGDRGHENYGYTF.

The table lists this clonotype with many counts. This CDR3 reads CASHIGPQETQYF. DNA of the CDR3: TGCGCCAGTCATATCGGCCCCCAAGAGACCCAGTACTTC. The V and J genes are TRBV5-1 and TRBJ2-5; D gene unclear. The CDR3 is 13 amino acids. From germline, CDR1 is SGHRS and CDR2 YFSETQ. V dropped 8 bases and J dropped 1 base, with 12 bases sitting between them.